These 9 T cell receptor beta chains were all obtained from the same sample, sequenced in a study of tumor and adjacent non-tumor tissue in lung cancer. The template was RNA from unsorted bulk tissue. Three rounds of nested PCR, following a modified ARM-PCR protocol, produced the TCRbeta library. TCRdb processed the multiplex PCR reads anew with MiXCR; each CDR3 protein has one entry. The sample records about 120,000 distinct CDR3 sequences, around three fifths being singletons. The sample was lung tumor tissue. The receptors here all came from a man aged 30-40 years with non-small cell lung cancer.

This clonotype was seen a single time. This likely comes from a read error, as the CDR3 has no conserved phenylalanine or tryptophan at its end. This sequence joins TRBV5-4 and TRBJ2-1; 7 positions match TRBD2. The CDR3 loop spans 16 amino acids. Losses at the gene ends were 1 base for V and 0 bases for J; bases not matched to a gene: 4. Germline V gives CDR1 SGHNT, CDR2 YYREEE (reference sequence). CDR3 coding DNA: TGTGCCAGCAGCTTGAGGGCGGGAGCCTCCTACAATGAGCAGTTCTCC. It codes for CASSLRAGASYNEQFS.

There are a few counts of this clonotype. An end of the junction does not agree with germline; a read error may underlie this. The V call is TRBV4-2, the J call TRBJ2-2, with TRBD1 matching over 9 bases. The CDR3 sequence is 15 residues long. CDR1 LGHNA and CDR2 YNFKEQ come from the germline V gene. The chain's CDR3 is CASSHPGTGHGGLFF. In DNA form, the CDR3 reads TGTGCCAGCAGCCATCCGGGGACAGGGCACGGGGGGCTGTTTTTT.

A note on this clonotype: This may arise from a read error, as a much more abundant clone is one base away. The chain couples TRBV12-3 or TRBV12-4 to TRBJ1-1; TRBD1 might be the D (6 bases). The CDR3 is 14 residues long. The CDR3 loop reads CARSLGGGSTEAFF. The CDR3 nucleotides are TGTGCCAGAAGTTTAGGAGGGGGGAGCACTGAAGCTTTCTTT.

This clonotype showed up many times. Mismatch with germline at one junction end may stem from a read error. The rearrangement joins TRBV6-2 or TRBV6-3 to TRBJ2-1, with D tentatively TRBD2 (5 bases). Germline V gene lookup returns CDR1 MNHEY and CDR2 SVGEGT. This CDR3 region has 16 residues. The CDR3 DNA sequence: TGTGCCAGCAGTTACTCGATCCCGGACTCCAACAATGAGCAGTTCTTC. Translation: CASSYSIPDSNNEQFF.

CDR3 protein: CASSQEGQGTYEQYF. The DNA for the CDR3 is TGTGCCAGCAGCCAGGAGGGGCAGGGGACATACGAGCAGTACTTC. The V call is TRBV6-1, the J call TRBJ2-7; D is possibly TRBD1 or TRBD2 (6 bases each). Germline loops: CDR1 MNHNS, CDR2 SASEGT. The V and J ends lost 6 bases and 4 bases respectively, with 19 bases between them. This CDR3 is built from 15 residues.

This clonotype was recorded once. A read error may produce the germline difference seen at one junction end. V and J are TRBV4-1 and TRBJ2-7; D call uncertain. The length of the CDR3 is 16 residues. Germline assignment: CDR1 MGHRA and CDR2 YSYEKL. This CDR3 is CASSQLVTGFLYEQYF. DNA of the CDR3: TGCGCCAGCAGCCAGCTGGTCACCGGGTTCCTCTACGAGCAGTATTTC.

Note on this clonotype: A much more abundant neighbour one base away suggests this may be a read error. The V gene is TRBV5-6, the J gene TRBJ1-2; D gene uncertain. V was shortened by 3 bases and J by 3 bases, with 12 bases between the two germline ends. CDR3 length equals 14 residues. Germline values: CDR1 SGHDT, CDR2 YYEEEE. The CDR3 protein is CASSSGLSHYGYTF. In DNA, the CDR3 is TGTGCCAGCAGCTCGGGTCTAAGTCACTATGGCTACACCTTC.

In regard to this clonotype: One base away lies a much larger clone, so this may be a sequencing read error. V gene TRBV29-1 combines with J gene TRBJ2-7; tentative D call: TRBD1 (5 bases). CDR3 length equals 13 residues. Germline CDR1 and CDR2: SQVTM and ANQGSEA. The CDR3 region has the DNA TGCAACGTCCGTCAGGAGCAGGGATACGAGCAGTACTTC. It specifies CNVRQEQGYEQYF.

This clonotype was recorded once. The junction departs from germline at one end; a sequencing error may be responsible. The chain combines TRBV11-2 with TRBJ2-1, with D perhaps TRBD2 (6 bases). Germline loops: CDR1 SGHAT, CDR2 FQNNGV. This CDR3 contains 16 residues. The CDR3 bases are TGTGCTAGCAGCTTATGTGCTAGCGCGTCCTACGATGAGCAGTCCTTC. Amino acid sequence: CASSLCASASYDEQSF.